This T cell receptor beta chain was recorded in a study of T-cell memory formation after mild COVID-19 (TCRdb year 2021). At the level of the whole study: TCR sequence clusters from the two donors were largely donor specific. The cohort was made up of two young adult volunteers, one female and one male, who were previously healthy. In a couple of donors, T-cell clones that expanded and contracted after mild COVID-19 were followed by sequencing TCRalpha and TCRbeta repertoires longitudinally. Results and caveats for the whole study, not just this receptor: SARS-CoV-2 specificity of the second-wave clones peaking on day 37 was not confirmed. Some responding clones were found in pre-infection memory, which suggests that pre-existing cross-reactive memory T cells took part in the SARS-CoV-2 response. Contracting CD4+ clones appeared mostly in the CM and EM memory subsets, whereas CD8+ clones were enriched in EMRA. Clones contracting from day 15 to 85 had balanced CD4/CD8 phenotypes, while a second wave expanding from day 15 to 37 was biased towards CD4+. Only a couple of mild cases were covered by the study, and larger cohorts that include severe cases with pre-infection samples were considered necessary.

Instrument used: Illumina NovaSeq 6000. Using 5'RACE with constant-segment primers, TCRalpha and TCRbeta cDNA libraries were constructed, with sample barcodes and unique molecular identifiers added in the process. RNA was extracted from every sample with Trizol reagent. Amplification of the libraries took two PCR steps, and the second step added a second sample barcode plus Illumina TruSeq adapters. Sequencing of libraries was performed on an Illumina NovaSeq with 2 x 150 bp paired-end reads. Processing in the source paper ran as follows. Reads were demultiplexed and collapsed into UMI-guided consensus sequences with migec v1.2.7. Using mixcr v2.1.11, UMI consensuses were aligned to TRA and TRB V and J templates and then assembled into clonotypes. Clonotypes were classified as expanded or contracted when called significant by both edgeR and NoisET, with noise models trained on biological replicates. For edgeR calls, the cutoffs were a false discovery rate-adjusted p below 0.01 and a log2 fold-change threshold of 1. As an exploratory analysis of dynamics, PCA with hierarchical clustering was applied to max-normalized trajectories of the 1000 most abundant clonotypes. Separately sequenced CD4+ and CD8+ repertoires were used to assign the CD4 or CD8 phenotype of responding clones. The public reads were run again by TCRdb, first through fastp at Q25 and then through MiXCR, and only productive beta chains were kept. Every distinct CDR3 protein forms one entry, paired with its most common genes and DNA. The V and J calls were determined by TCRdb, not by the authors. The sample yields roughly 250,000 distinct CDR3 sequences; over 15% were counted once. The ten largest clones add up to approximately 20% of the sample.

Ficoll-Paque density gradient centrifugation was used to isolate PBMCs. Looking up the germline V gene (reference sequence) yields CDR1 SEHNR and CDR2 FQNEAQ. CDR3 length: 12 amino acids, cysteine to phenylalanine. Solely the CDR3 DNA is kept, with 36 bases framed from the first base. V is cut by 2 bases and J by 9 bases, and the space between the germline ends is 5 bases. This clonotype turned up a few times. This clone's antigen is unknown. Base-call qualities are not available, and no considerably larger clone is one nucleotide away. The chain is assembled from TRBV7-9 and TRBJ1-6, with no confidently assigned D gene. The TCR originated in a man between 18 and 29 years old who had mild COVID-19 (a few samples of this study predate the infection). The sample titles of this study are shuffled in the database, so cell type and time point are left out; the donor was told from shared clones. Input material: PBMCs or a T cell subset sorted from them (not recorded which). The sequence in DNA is TGTGCCAGCAGCTTATACACTTCACCCCTCCACTTT. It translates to CASSLYTSPLHF. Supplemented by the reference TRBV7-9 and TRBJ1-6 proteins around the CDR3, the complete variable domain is DTGVSQNPRHKITKRGQNVTFRCDPISEHNRLYWYRQTLGQGPEFLTYFQNEAQLEKSRLLSDRFSAERPKGSFSTLEIQRTEQGDSAMYLCASSLYTSPLHFGNGTRLTVT.